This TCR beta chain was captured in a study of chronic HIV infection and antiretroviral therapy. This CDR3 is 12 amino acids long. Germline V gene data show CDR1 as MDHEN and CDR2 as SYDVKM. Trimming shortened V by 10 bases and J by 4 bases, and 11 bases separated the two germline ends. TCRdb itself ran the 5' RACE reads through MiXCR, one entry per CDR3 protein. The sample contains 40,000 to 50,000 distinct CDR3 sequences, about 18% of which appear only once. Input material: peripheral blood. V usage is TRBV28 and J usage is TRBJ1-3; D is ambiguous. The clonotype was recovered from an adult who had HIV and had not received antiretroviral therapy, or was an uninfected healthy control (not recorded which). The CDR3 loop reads CATRGAGNTIYF. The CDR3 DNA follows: TGTGCCACCCGGGGAGCCGGAAACACCATATATTTT. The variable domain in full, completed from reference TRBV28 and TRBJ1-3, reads DVKVTQSSRYLVKRTGEKVFLECVQDMDHENMFWYRQDPGLGLRLIYFSYDVKMKEKGDIPEGYSVSREKKERFSLILESASTNQTSMYLCATRGAGNTIYFGEGSWLTVV.